Listed below are T cell receptor beta chains from one sample, sequenced in a study of blood T cell repertoires in COVID-19. Using immunoSEQ multiplex PCR, the repertoire was profiled, and TCRdb retains in-frame clones only, with some absent. In the table there are tens of thousands of clones, approximately 85% of which are singletons. Sequencing used peripheral blood. These receptors came from a human donor in a cohort sampled during active COVID-19. The CDR3 runs from the conserved cysteine through the conserved F or W. The order of the fields is D gene, J gene, clone size, V gene, CDR3 DNA, CDR3 protein. D genes are given only for firm matches. Rows may omit the clone size; those that give it use once, few, many or a size class.

d_call: TRBD1
j_call: TRBJ2-7
clone_size: NA
v_call: TRBV3-1/TRBV3-2
cdr3_nt: TGTGCCAGCAGCCAGAGGACAGGGGCTTTCGAGCAGTACTTC
cdr3_aa: CASSQRTGAFEQYF

d_call: NA
j_call: TRBJ1-5
clone_size: NA
v_call: TRBV7-2
cdr3_nt: TGTGCCAGCAGCACAGACAGAGATCAGCCCCAGCATTTT
cdr3_aa: CASSTDRDQPQHF

d_call: TRBD1
j_call: TRBJ1-1
clone_size: NA
v_call: TRBV5-5
cdr3_nt: TGTGCCAGCAGCTGGACCGGGACAGGGAACACTGAAGCTTTCTTT
cdr3_aa: CASSWTGTGNTEAFF

d_call: NA
j_call: TRBJ2-5
clone_size: NA
v_call: TRBV5-6
cdr3_nt: TGTGCCAGCAGCTTCGGGTTGGCCCAAGAGACCCAGTACTTC
cdr3_aa: CASSFGLAQETQYF

d_call: TRBD2
j_call: TRBJ2-7
clone_size: once
v_call: TRBV7-8
cdr3_nt: TGTGCCAGCACCGACCTACCGACTAGCGGGATGCCCGAGCAGTACTTC
cdr3_aa: CASTDLPTSGMPEQYF

d_call: NA
j_call: TRBJ2-3
clone_size: NA
v_call: TRBV10-1
cdr3_nt: TGCGCCAGCACCTTACAGGGTACTAAGGAGTATTTT
cdr3_aa: CASTLQGTKEYF

d_call: NA
j_call: TRBJ1-6
clone_size: NA
v_call: TRBV3-1/TRBV3-2
cdr3_nt: TGTGCCAGCAGCCAACCGGAGGGTTCACCCCTCCACTTT
cdr3_aa: CASSQPEGSPLHF

d_call: TRBD2
j_call: TRBJ2-3
clone_size: once
v_call: TRBV7-9
cdr3_nt: TGTGCCAGCAGCATGAATCTAGCGGGAGGGGCGGATACGCAGTATTTT
cdr3_aa: CASSMNLAGGADTQYF

d_call: NA
j_call: TRBJ1-2
clone_size: NA
v_call: TRBV28
cdr3_nt: TGTGCCAGCATGCGGACAAGCTATGGCTACACCTTC
cdr3_aa: CASMRTSYGYTF

d_call: NA
j_call: TRBJ2-7
clone_size: NA
v_call: TRBV7-8
cdr3_nt: TGTGCCAGCAGCTTCCGGTCCCCCTACGAGCAGTACTTC
cdr3_aa: CASSFRSPYEQYF

d_call: NA
j_call: TRBJ2-5
clone_size: NA
v_call: TRBV6-2/TRBV6-3
cdr3_nt: TGTGCCAGCAGTTTTCGGGGGGCGGTGAAAGAGACCCAGTACTTC
cdr3_aa: CASSFRGAVKETQYF

d_call: NA
j_call: TRBJ2-4
clone_size: NA
v_call: TRBV19
cdr3_nt: TGTGCCAGTACCTCGGCGGGGACCCCCAAAAACATTCAGTACTTC
cdr3_aa: CASTSAGTPKNIQYF

d_call: TRBD1
j_call: TRBJ2-2
clone_size: NA
v_call: TRBV7-7
cdr3_nt: TGTGCCAGCAGCTTAGCTAGGGACAGCCAAAACACCGGGGAGCTGTTTTTT
cdr3_aa: CASSLARDSQNTGELFF

d_call: NA
j_call: TRBJ2-7
clone_size: few
v_call: TRBV19
cdr3_nt: TGTGCCAGTAGTATAACCCCCCTAGCTCCCGAGTCCGAAACCTACGAGCAGTACTTC
cdr3_aa: CASSITPLAPESETYEQYF

d_call: NA
j_call: TRBJ2-1
clone_size: NA
v_call: TRBV7-2
cdr3_nt: TGTGCCAGCAGCTTAGTGAGTCTCTACAATGAGCAGTTCTTC
cdr3_aa: CASSLVSLYNEQFF

d_call: NA
j_call: TRBJ1-1
clone_size: NA
v_call: TRBV6-5
cdr3_nt: TGTGCCAGCGGGCACGTCGTGAACACTGAAGCTTTCTTT
cdr3_aa: CASGHVVNTEAFF

d_call: NA
j_call: TRBJ1-5
clone_size: NA
v_call: TRBV12-3/TRBV12-4
cdr3_nt: TGTGCCAGCAGTTTCCAGGGACAGCCCCAGCATTTT
cdr3_aa: CASSFQGQPQHF

d_call: NA
j_call: TRBJ1-6
clone_size: once
v_call: TRBV14
cdr3_nt: TGTGCCAGCAGCCCCAGGCAGGGCTCCGGATCGGCCCTCCACTTT
cdr3_aa: CASSPRQGSGSALHF

d_call: TRBD2
j_call: TRBJ2-7
clone_size: NA
v_call: TRBV10-3
cdr3_nt: TGTGCCATCAGTATTTCTAGCGGGAGGGCCGGAGGGGGGATGCAGCAGTACTTC
cdr3_aa: CAISISSGRAGGGMQQYF

d_call: TRBD2
j_call: TRBJ2-1
clone_size: NA
v_call: TRBV7-3
cdr3_nt: TGTGCCAGCAGCTCGAGAGGCCCTTTTCGGGGGGGCGAGAACCAGTTCTTC
cdr3_aa: CASSSRGPFRGGENQFF

d_call: TRBD1
j_call: TRBJ1-5
clone_size: NA
v_call: TRBV7-9
cdr3_nt: TGTGCCAGCAGCGTGACAGGGGTTAATCAGCCCCAGCATTTT
cdr3_aa: CASSVTGVNQPQHF

d_call: TRBD1
j_call: TRBJ2-3
clone_size: NA
v_call: TRBV15
cdr3_nt: TGTGCCACCAGCAGGGACAGGGTCACTAGCACAGATACGCAGTATTTT
cdr3_aa: CATSRDRVTSTDTQYF

d_call: TRBD2
j_call: TRBJ2-2
clone_size: NA
v_call: TRBV9
cdr3_nt: TGTGCCAGCAGCGTAGATGCCGGGATCGGGGGGGCCGAAATAGGCGCGAACACCGGGGAGCTGTTTTTT
cdr3_aa: CASSVDAGIGGAEIGANTGELFF

d_call: TRBD2
j_call: TRBJ2-1
clone_size: NA
v_call: TRBV5-1
cdr3_nt: TGCGCCAGCAGCGCGGGACTAGCGAACGAGCAGTTCTTC
cdr3_aa: CASSAGLANEQFF

d_call: NA
j_call: TRBJ1-5
clone_size: NA
v_call: TRBV7-2
cdr3_nt: TGTGCCAGCAGCTTAGTGGCAGTTAGCAATCAGCCCCAGCATTTT
cdr3_aa: CASSLVAVSNQPQHF

d_call: NA
j_call: TRBJ1-2
clone_size: NA
v_call: TRBV7-9
cdr3_nt: TGTGCCAGCAGCTTAGCTACCCCACGGGGCTACACCTTC
cdr3_aa: CASSLATPRGYTF

d_call: NA
j_call: TRBJ2-7
clone_size: NA
v_call: TRBV3-1/TRBV3-2
cdr3_nt: TGTGCCAGCAGCCAATTACAGGGAAACGAGCAGTACTTC
cdr3_aa: CASSQLQGNEQYF

d_call: TRBD2
j_call: TRBJ2-7
clone_size: few
v_call: TRBV4-2
cdr3_nt: TGTGCCAGCAGCCAAGATGGGACTAGCGGCTCCTACGAGCAGTACTTC
cdr3_aa: CASSQDGTSGSYEQYF

d_call: NA
j_call: TRBJ1-5
clone_size: NA
v_call: TRBV3-1/TRBV3-2
cdr3_nt: TGTGCCAGCAGCCAAGGTGCTGGGGCCGCCGTTCAGCCCCAGCATTTT
cdr3_aa: CASSQGAGAAVQPQHF

d_call: NA
j_call: TRBJ2-2
clone_size: once
v_call: TRBV5-4
cdr3_nt: TGTGCCAGCAGCTCGACAGTCGACCGCGACACCGGGGAGCTGTTTTTT
cdr3_aa: CASSSTVDRDTGELFF

d_call: NA
j_call: TRBJ1-1
clone_size: NA
v_call: TRBV3-1/TRBV3-2
cdr3_nt: TGTGCCAGCAGCCAAGAGGCAGGGCCCACTGAAGCTTTCTTT
cdr3_aa: CASSQEAGPTEAFF

d_call: NA
j_call: TRBJ1-2
clone_size: NA
v_call: TRBV5-1
cdr3_nt: TGCGCCAGCAGCTTGGGACAGGATAACTATGGCTACACCTTC
cdr3_aa: CASSLGQDNYGYTF

d_call: TRBD1
j_call: TRBJ2-3
clone_size: NA
v_call: TRBV5-1
cdr3_nt: TGCGCCAGCAGCACGGGGACAGTCCAAGGTCGGGATACGCAGTATTTT
cdr3_aa: CASSTGTVQGRDTQYF

d_call: NA
j_call: TRBJ2-1
clone_size: NA
v_call: TRBV7-9
cdr3_nt: TGTGCCAGCAGTAGATACCTCGGGACATCTTATGAGCAGTTCTTC
cdr3_aa: CASSRYLGTSYEQFF

d_call: NA
j_call: TRBJ2-5
clone_size: NA
v_call: TRBV29-1
cdr3_nt: TGCAGCGCAAACCAACACAGGCTCCTCCAAGAGACCCAGTACTTC
cdr3_aa: CSANQHRLLQETQYF

d_call: TRBD1
j_call: TRBJ2-5
clone_size: NA
v_call: TRBV11-2
cdr3_nt: TGTGCCAGCAGCTTGGGGACAGGCTCTGTTAGGACCCAGTACTTC
cdr3_aa: CASSLGTGSVRTQYF

d_call: TRBD1
j_call: TRBJ1-2
clone_size: once
v_call: TRBV27
cdr3_nt: TGTGCCAGCAGTTTCCGGACAGGTGGAGCTAACTATGGCTACACCTTC
cdr3_aa: CASSFRTGGANYGYTF

d_call: NA
j_call: TRBJ2-3
clone_size: NA
v_call: TRBV18
cdr3_nt: TGTGCCAGCTCAAGGGGTTTCACAGATACGCAGTATTTT
cdr3_aa: CASSRGFTDTQYF

d_call: NA
j_call: TRBJ1-5
clone_size: NA
v_call: TRBV3-1/TRBV3-2
cdr3_nt: TGTGCCAGCAGCCAAGGTCACAGGCAGCCCCAGCATTTT
cdr3_aa: CASSQGHRQPQHF

d_call: NA
j_call: TRBJ2-2
clone_size: NA
v_call: TRBV5-1
cdr3_nt: TGCGCCAGCAGCGTTCGGACTACCGCGAACACCGGGGAGCTGTTTTTT
cdr3_aa: CASSVRTTANTGELFF

d_call: NA
j_call: TRBJ1-3
clone_size: NA
v_call: TRBV6-6
cdr3_nt: TGTGCCAGCAGTTACGGGGGCGGAAACACCATATATTTT
cdr3_aa: CASSYGGGNTIYF

d_call: TRBD2
j_call: TRBJ2-1
clone_size: NA
v_call: TRBV30
cdr3_nt: TGTGCCTCTGAAGGACTAGCGGGCTACAATGAGCAGTTCTTC
cdr3_aa: CASEGLAGYNEQFF

d_call: TRBD2
j_call: TRBJ2-1
clone_size: NA
v_call: TRBV27
cdr3_nt: TGTGCCAGCAGTCCCGGGACTAGCGGTGAGCAGTTCTTC
cdr3_aa: CASSPGTSGEQFF

d_call: NA
j_call: TRBJ1-1
clone_size: NA
v_call: TRBV30
cdr3_nt: TGTGCCTGCCACGGATCGGAGGGCACTGAAGCTTTCTTT
cdr3_aa: CACHGSEGTEAFF

d_call: TRBD1
j_call: TRBJ2-7
clone_size: NA
v_call: TRBV27
cdr3_nt: TGTGCCAGCAGTTTACAGGGGGCGGTTGAGCAGTACTTC
cdr3_aa: CASSLQGAVEQYF

d_call: NA
j_call: TRBJ2-7
clone_size: NA
v_call: TRBV12-3/TRBV12-4
cdr3_nt: TGTGCCAGCAGTTTGAGCCCCGACGAGCAGTACTTC
cdr3_aa: CASSLSPDEQYF

d_call: NA
j_call: TRBJ1-6
clone_size: few
v_call: TRBV6-5
cdr3_nt: TGTGCCAGCAGTCAGGCCCTTAATTCACCCCTCCACTTT
cdr3_aa: CASSQALNSPLHF

d_call: TRBD1
j_call: TRBJ2-1
clone_size: NA
v_call: TRBV5-6
cdr3_nt: TGTGCCAGCAGCTTTTGGGACAGGGTCCTAAATGAGCAGTTCTTC
cdr3_aa: CASSFWDRVLNEQFF

d_call: TRBD1
j_call: TRBJ2-2
clone_size: NA
v_call: TRBV19
cdr3_nt: TGTGCCAGTAGTCGCCCCGGGACAGAACGCACCGGGGAGCTGTTTTTT
cdr3_aa: CASSRPGTERTGELFF

d_call: NA
j_call: TRBJ2-3
clone_size: NA
v_call: TRBV7-9
cdr3_nt: TGTGCCAGCAGCCCAGCAAAACCTAGGGCGGGTTCTTTCACAGATACGCAGTATTTT
cdr3_aa: CASSPAKPRAGSFTDTQYF

d_call: TRBD1
j_call: TRBJ2-1
clone_size: once
v_call: TRBV7-7
cdr3_nt: TGTGCCAGCAGCGACGGACAAAACAGGGGCCCCTACAATGAGCAGTTCTTC
cdr3_aa: CASSDGQNRGPYNEQFF

d_call: TRBD1
j_call: TRBJ1-5
clone_size: NA
v_call: TRBV19
cdr3_nt: TGTGCCAGCAATAACCGGGACAGGGGTCAGCCCCAGCATTTT
cdr3_aa: CASNNRDRGQPQHF